The clone carrying this TCR beta chain has more than one count but fewer than ten. TCRdb passed the 5' RACE reads through MiXCR, listing each CDR3 protein once. Altogether under 400,000 distinct CDR3 sequences are present, under 25% being singletons, with the ten largest covering approximately 12%. This sample stems from a study of T-cell memory formation after mild COVID-19. Sequenced sample: PBMCs or a T cell subset sorted from them (not recorded which). The receptor's source is an adult woman who had mild COVID-19 (a few samples of this study predate the infection). Cell type and time point are not known.

The CDR3 region is CASSLASGGRNEQFF. CDR3 nucleotides: TGTGCCAGCAGCTTAGCGTCAGGGGGCCGGAATGAGCAGTTCTTC. The rearrangement uses TRBV7-9 and TRBJ2-1; TRBD1 matches at 8 bases. This CDR3 is 15 amino acids long. V was pared by 0 bases and J by 7 bases, with 5 bases of the junction left unmatched. Germline V gene data show CDR1 as SEHNR and CDR2 as FQNEAQ (reference sequence).